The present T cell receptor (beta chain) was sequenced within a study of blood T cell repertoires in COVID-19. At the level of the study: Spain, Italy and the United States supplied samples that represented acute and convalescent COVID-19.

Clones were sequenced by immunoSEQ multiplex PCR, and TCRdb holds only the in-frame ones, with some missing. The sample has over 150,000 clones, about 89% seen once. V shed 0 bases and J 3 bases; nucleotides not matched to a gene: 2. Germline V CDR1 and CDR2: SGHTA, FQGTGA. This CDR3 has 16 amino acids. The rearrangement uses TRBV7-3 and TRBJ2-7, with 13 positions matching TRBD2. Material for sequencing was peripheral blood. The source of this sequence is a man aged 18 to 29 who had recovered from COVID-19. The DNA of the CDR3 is TGTGCCAGCAGCTTAACAGGGACTAGCGGGGACTACGAGCAGTACTTC. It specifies CASSLTGTSGDYEQYF.